This T cell receptor (beta chain) was identified during a study of patients and donors after allogeneic stem cell transplantation. This CDR3 contains 14 residues. The V and J ends lost 6 bases and 0 bases respectively, with 11 bases between them. Germline-derived CDR1 and CDR2 are MGHRA and YSYEKL. One entry per CDR3 protein results from TCRdb running MiXCR on the RT-PCR reads. The sample carries 80,000 to 90,000 distinct CDR3 sequences, roughly 52% recorded once. This clonotype was seen a few times. The V gene is TRBV4-1, the J gene TRBJ1-1; D is unclear. Material for sequencing was blood, either unsorted or a sorted T cell fraction (not recorded which). The origin of this receptor is a human donor who was either an allogeneic HSCT recipient or a stem cell or donor lymphocyte infusion donor (not recorded which). It is not recorded whose cells these are; they may come from a transplant donor. CDR3 sequence: CASRAPGVNTEAFF. CDR3 DNA: TGCGCCAGCAGGGCCCCTGGGGTGAACACTGAAGCTTTCTTT.